These 23 T cell receptor beta chains share one sample of origin, sequenced in a study of cytomegalovirus exposure and HLA in healthy donors. It was with 60 Vbeta and 13 Jbeta primers that the PCR ran. Assay used: immunoSEQ multiplex PCR; TCRdb lists only in-frame clones, some missing. With approximately 82,000 clones in the sample, the ten largest clones hold roughly 1.5%. Sequencing was done on a sample of PBMCs. All receptors derive from a woman aged 60 to 75 in good health and CMV-seronegative.

This sequence joins TRBV2 and TRBJ2-5; 7 nucleotides line up with TRBD1. There are 15 residues in the CDR3. The germline CDR1 and CDR2 sequences are SNHLY and FYNNEI. V was clipped by 8 bases and J by 5 bases; unmatched bases: 14. The CDR3 sequence: CASRYTMTGPETQYF. The CDR3 nucleotides read TGTGCCAGCCGCTACACTATGACAGGGCCGGAGACCCAGTACTTC.

Notes on this clone: The junction departs from germline at one end; a sequencing error may be responsible. The gene calls are TRBV7-7 and TRBJ2-7, with TRBD1 matching over 9 bases. Per germline, CDR1 SSHAT and CDR2 FNYEAQ (reference sequence). There are 15 residues in the CDR3. In DNA form, the CDR3 reads TGTGCTAGCAGCTTCGGGACAGGGAGATCTTACGAGCAGTACTTC. It codes for CASSFGTGRSYEQYF. The complete variable domain, with remaining parts taken from reference TRBV7-7 and TRBJ2-7, reads GAGVSQSPRYKVTKRGQDVTLRCDPISSHATLYWYQQALGQGPEFLTYFNYEAQPDKSGLPSDRFSAERPEGSISTLTIQRTEQRDSAMYRCASSFGTGRSYEQYFGPGTRLTVT.

J is TRBJ2-5 and V is TRBV6-1; 9 bases are a match to TRBD1. Germline-derived CDR1 and CDR2 are MNHNS and SASEGT. The CDR3 spans 14 residues. Trimming took 7 bases from V and 5 from J; bases not matched to a gene: 8. The CDR3 DNA reads TGTGCCAGCACCAACAGGGGGCGCGGGGAGACCCAGTACTTC. It translates to CASTNRGRGETQYF.

The J gene is TRBJ2-7, the V gene TRBV6-5, with a weak D call TRBD2 (5 bases). This CDR3 comprises 14 residues. CDR1 and CDR2 (germline): MNHEY, SVGAGI. The ends were cut back, 7 bases at V and 1 base at J, with 14 bases in the middle. For the CDR3, the DNA is TGTGCCAGCAAACCTCGACGGGGATCCTACGAGCAGTACTTC. Translating gives CASKPRRGSYEQYF.

The chain links TRBV27 to TRBJ1-5; tentative D call: TRBD1 (5 bases). In germline, CDR1 is MNHEY, CDR2 SMNVEV (reference sequence). V lost 4 bases and J lost 6, with 25 bases in between. This CDR3 has 18 amino acids. Here the CDR3 DNA reads TGTGCCAGCAGTTCCCTCGGCCGAATGGCAGGGTGGGGTCAGCCCCAGCATTTT. Translation gives CASSSLGRMAGWGQPQHF.

The J gene is TRBJ2-5, the V gene TRBV30; 8 nucleotides agree with TRBD2. The J segment lost 1 base and the V segment lost 2 bases, leaving 3 bases of the junction unmatched. The germline V gene has CDR1 GTSNPN and CDR2 SVGIG (reference sequence). The CDR3 is 14 amino acids. The CDR3 region has the DNA TGTGCCTGGAGTCGAACTAGCGGCCAAGAGACCCAGTACTTC. It codes for CAWSRTSGQETQYF.

The chain carries TRBV7-9 and TRBJ2-7; D not certain. Trimming shortened V by 0 bases and J by 1 base, and 7 bases separated the two germline ends. CDR1 and CDR2 from the germline V gene are SEHNR and FQNEAQ (reference sequence). The CDR3 has 14 amino acids. The CDR3 sequence is CASSLAGTSYEQYF. In nucleotides, the CDR3 is TGTGCCAGCAGCTTAGCGGGCACATCCTACGAGCAGTACTTC.

This chain joins TRBV5-1 and TRBJ2-4; 9 bases line up with TRBD1. V was pared by 4 bases and J by 7 bases, with 6 bases of the junction left unmatched. Germline V gene lookup returns CDR1 SGHRS and CDR2 YFSETQ. CDR3 length equals 14 residues. The CDR3 protein is CASSPGQGRNIQYF. The DNA for the CDR3 is TGCGCCAGCAGCCCGGGACAGGGACGGAACATTCAGTACTTC.

The chain joins TRBV28 to TRBJ2-1, with D perhaps matching TRBD1 (6 bases). This CDR3 comprises 13 residues. In germline, CDR1 is MDHEN, CDR2 SYDVKM. Trimming took 3 bases from V and 8 from J, leaving 11 bases between them. This CDR3 is CASSLRTVDEQFF. In DNA form, the CDR3 reads TGTGCCAGCAGTTTGCGGACAGTCGATGAGCAGTTCTTC.

V is TRBV18 and J is TRBJ1-1; D perhaps matches TRBD1 (6 bases). Germline V gene lookup returns CDR1 KGHSH and CDR2 LQKENI. The ends were cut back, 0 bases at V and 5 bases at J, with 10 bases in the middle. This CDR3 spans 14 amino acids. CDR3 protein: CASSPPSGETEAFF. For the CDR3, the DNA is TGTGCCAGCTCACCACCGTCAGGGGAGACTGAAGCTTTCTTT.

The rearrangement uses TRBV29-1 and TRBJ2-7; 13 bases agree with TRBD2. With V trimmed by 6 bases and J by 4 bases, 9 bases remained unmatched. The V gene's germline CDR1 is SQVTM and CDR2 ANQGSEA. This CDR3 has 15 amino acids. Here the CDR3 reads CSVPSGTSGTYEQYF. The CDR3 nucleotides read TGCAGCGTCCCGTCCGGGACTAGCGGGACTTACGAGCAGTACTTC.

The rearrangement links TRBV5-4 to TRBJ2-2; D perhaps matches TRBD2 (6 bases). The V end lost 2 bases, the J end lost 2 bases, and 10 bases lay between the germline ends. Germline V gives CDR1 SGHNT, CDR2 YYREEE (reference sequence). The CDR3 sequence is 15 residues long. The CDR3 bases are TGTGCCAGCAGCTTAAGGCGGGATAACACCGGGGAGCTGTTTTTT. It specifies CASSLRRDNTGELFF. Supplemented by reference TRBV5-4 and TRBJ2-2, the full variable domain reads ETGVTQSPTHLIKTRGQQVTLRCSSQSGHNTVSWYQQALGQGPQFIFQYYREEENGRGNFPPRFSGLQFPNYSSELNVNALELDDSALYLCASSLRRDNTGELFFGEGSRLTVL.

The rearrangement uses TRBV19 and TRBJ2-7, with 12 bases matching TRBD1. From germline, CDR1 is LNHDA and CDR2 SQIVND (reference sequence). The CDR3 loop spans 14 amino acids. V dropped 7 bases and J dropped 6; count of bases not matched to a gene: 7. The CDR3 DNA follows: TGTGCCAGTAAGGAGGGGACAGGGGGCGGCGAGCAGTACTTC. Protein: CASKEGTGGGEQYF. Combining the CDR3 with reference TRBV19 and TRBJ2-7 gives the whole variable domain DGGITQSPKYLFRKEGQNVTLSCEQNLNHDAMYWYRQDPGQGLRLIYYSQIVNDFQKGDIAEGYSVSREKKESFPLTVTSAQKNPTAFYLCASKEGTGGGEQYFGPGTRLTVT.

The chain is built from TRBV2 and TRBJ2-5, with TRBD2 matching over 11 bases. V was clipped by 11 bases and J by 2 bases; unmatched bases: 10. The germline CDR1 and CDR2 sequences are SNHLY and FYNNEI. This CDR3 is built from 15 residues. The chain's CDR3 is CASTGLAGGQETQYF. The CDR3 bases are TGTGCCTCAACTGGACTAGCGGGTGGGCAAGAGACCCAGTACTTC.

The chain combines TRBV27 with TRBJ2-7; perhaps TRBD1 as D (8 bases). CDR3 length: 17 amino acids. V lost 2 bases to trimming and J lost 2 bases, with 19 bases between them. Germline V lookup: CDR1 MNHEY, CDR2 SMNVEV (reference sequence). The CDR3 bases are TGTGCCAGCAGTTTACGTGCGGGGGTGGGACAGGCCTACGAGCAGTACTTC. Its protein is CASSLRAGVGQAYEQYF.

The chain has TRBV7-2 and TRBJ2-7, with 10 bases that match TRBD2. The CDR3 is made up of 15 amino acids. In germline, CDR1 is SGHTA, CDR2 FQGNSA. V lost 1 base to trimming and J lost 2 bases; unmatched junction nucleotides: 2. The CDR3 loop reads CASSLVAGGAYEQYF. CDR3 DNA sequence: TGTGCCAGCAGCTTAGTAGCGGGGGGAGCCTACGAGCAGTACTTC.

The DNA of the CDR3 is TGCGCCAGCACTTCGGGACAGGGGAATCAGCCCCAGCATTTT. Protein: CASTSGQGNQPQHF. The V call is TRBV10-2, the J call TRBJ1-5; 10 nucleotides align to TRBD1. The CDR3 extends over 14 amino acids. Germline loops: CDR1 WSHSY, CDR2 SAAADI. V lost 7 bases to trimming and J lost 4 bases; unmatched junction nucleotides: 4.

The chain combines TRBV7-3 with TRBJ2-6; TRBD2 aligns across 7 bases. The CDR3 extends over 16 amino acids. Per the germline V gene, CDR1 is SGHTA and CDR2 is FQGTGA. The V and J ends lost 5 bases and 2 bases, in that order; junction bases with no gene match: 6. The CDR3 sequence: CASSDSGGAGANVLTF. The CDR3 coding sequence is TGTGCCAGCAGCGACTCTGGGGGGGCTGGGGCCAACGTCCTGACTTTC.

The V gene is TRBV19, the J gene TRBJ1-1, with TRBD1 identical over 12 bases. CDR1 is LNHDA and CDR2 is SQIVND in the germline V gene (reference sequence). The CDR3 has 14 amino acids. With 9 bases clipped from V and 3 bases from J, the junction kept 5 bases outside the gene matches. CDR3 residues: CASRDRGPDTEAFF. The CDR3 region has the DNA TGTGCCAGCCGGGACAGGGGGCCGGACACTGAAGCTTTCTTT.

The genes are TRBV7-2 and TRBJ2-1; TRBD2 matches at 10 bases. CDR1 and CDR2 (germline): SGHTA, FQGNSA. Unmatched junction bases numbered 10, after V lost 2 bases and J lost 0 bases. The CDR3 spans 19 residues. In DNA form, the CDR3 reads TGTGCCAGCAGCTTACTAGCGGGAGTCCCCCAGAGCTCCTACAATGAGCAGTTCTTC. Translating gives CASSLLAGVPQSSYNEQFF.

This chain uses TRBV7-9 with TRBJ2-7; D is unclear. The CDR3 loop spans 11 amino acids. V shed 4 bases and J shed 2 bases, with 3 bases lying between them. The germline V gene encodes CDR1 SEHNR and CDR2 FQNEAQ (reference sequence). The CDR3 nucleotides are TGTGCCAGCAGCTCCGCCTACGAGCAGTACTTC. Amino acid sequence: CASSSAYEQYF.

CDR3 residues: CASSQTTTSGELFF. CDR3 nucleotides: TGTGCCAGCAGCCAGACCACGACATCCGGGGAGCTGTTTTTT. The chain joins TRBV4-2 to TRBJ2-2, with D unresolved. From germline, CDR1 is LGHNA and CDR2 YNFKEQ. V was trimmed by 3 bases and J by 6 bases, leaving 11 bases between them. The CDR3 runs 14 residues.

V usage is TRBV21-1 and J usage is TRBJ2-5; the table assigns TRBD2, which was not confirmed against the DNA. TRBV21-1 is marked as a pseudogene. This CDR3 is 16 amino acids long. This chain's CDR3 is CASRYYGTSVGETQYF. In nucleotides, the CDR3 is TGTGCCAGCAGATATTACGGGACTAGCGTTGGAGAGACCCAGTACTTC.